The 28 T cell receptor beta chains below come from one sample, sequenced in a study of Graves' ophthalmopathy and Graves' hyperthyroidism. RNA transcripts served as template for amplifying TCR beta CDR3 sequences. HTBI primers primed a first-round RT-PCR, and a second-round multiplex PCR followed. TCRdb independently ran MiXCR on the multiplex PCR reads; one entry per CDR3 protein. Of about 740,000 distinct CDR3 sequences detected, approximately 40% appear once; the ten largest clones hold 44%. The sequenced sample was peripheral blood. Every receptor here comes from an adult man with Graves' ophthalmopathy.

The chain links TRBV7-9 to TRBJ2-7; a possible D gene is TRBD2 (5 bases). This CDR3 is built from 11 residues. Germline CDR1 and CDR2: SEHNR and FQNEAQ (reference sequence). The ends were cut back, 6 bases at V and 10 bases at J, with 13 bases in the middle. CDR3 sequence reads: CASSDVPGQYF. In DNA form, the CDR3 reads TGTGCCAGCAGTGACGTTCCGGGACAGTACTTC.

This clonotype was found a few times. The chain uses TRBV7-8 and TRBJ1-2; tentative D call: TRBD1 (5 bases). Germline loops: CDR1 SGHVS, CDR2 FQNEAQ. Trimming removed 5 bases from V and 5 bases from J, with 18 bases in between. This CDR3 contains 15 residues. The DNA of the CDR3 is TGTGCCAGCAGCCCCCCCGACAGCTCCGGGTATGGCTACACCTTC. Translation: CASSPPDSSGYGYTF.

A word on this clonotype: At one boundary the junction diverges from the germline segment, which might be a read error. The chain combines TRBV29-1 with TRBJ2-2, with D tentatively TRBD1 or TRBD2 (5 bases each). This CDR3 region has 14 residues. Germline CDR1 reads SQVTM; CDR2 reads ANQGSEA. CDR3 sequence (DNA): TGCAGCGTTGAAAAGACAGCTATCACCGGGGAGCTGCTTTTT. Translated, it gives CSVEKTAITGELLF.

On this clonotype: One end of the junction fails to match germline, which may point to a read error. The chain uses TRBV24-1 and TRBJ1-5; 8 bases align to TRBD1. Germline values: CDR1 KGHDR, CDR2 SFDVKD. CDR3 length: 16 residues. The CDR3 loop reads CASSPLDRVGNQPQHF. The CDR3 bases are TGTGCCAGCAGTCCCCTGGACAGGGTAGGCAATCAGCCCCAGCATTTT.

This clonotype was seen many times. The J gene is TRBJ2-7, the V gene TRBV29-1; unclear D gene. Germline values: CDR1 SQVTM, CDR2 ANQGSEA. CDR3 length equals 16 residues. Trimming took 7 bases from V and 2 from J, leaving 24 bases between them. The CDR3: CSAVEKLERAAYEQYF. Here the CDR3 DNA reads TGCAGCGCCGTCGAGAAGTTAGAAAGGGCGGCCTACGAGCAGTACTTC.

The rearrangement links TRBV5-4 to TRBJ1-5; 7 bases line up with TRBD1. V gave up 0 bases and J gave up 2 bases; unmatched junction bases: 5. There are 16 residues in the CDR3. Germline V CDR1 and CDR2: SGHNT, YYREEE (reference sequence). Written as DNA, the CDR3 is TGTGCCAGCAGCTTGGGAGGAGGACAGGGCAATCAGCCCCAGCATTTT. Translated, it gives CASSLGGGQGNQPQHF.

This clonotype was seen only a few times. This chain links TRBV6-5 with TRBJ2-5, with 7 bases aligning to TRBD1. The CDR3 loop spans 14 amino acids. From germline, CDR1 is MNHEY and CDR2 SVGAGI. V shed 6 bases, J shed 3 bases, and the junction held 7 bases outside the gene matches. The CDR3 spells CASRQQGTEETQYF. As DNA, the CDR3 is TGTGCCAGCAGACAACAGGGGACCGAAGAGACCCAGTACTTC.

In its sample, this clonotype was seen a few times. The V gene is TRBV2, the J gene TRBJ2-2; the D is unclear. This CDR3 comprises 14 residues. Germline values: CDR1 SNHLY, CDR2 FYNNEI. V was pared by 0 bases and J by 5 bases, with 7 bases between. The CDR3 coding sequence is TGTGCCAGCAGTGAAGCGTTTATGACCGGGGAGCTGTTTTTT. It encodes CASSEAFMTGELFF.

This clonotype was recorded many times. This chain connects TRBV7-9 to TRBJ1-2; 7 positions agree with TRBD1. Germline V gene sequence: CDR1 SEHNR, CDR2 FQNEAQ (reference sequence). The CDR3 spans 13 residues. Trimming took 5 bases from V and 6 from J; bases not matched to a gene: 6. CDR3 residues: CASSLTGEDGYTF. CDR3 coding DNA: TGTGCCAGCAGCCTAACAGGGGAGGATGGCTACACCTTC. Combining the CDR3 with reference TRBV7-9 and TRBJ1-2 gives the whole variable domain DTGVSQNPRHKITKRGQNVTFRCDPISEHNRLYWYRQTLGQGPEFLTYFQNEAQLEKSRLLSDRFSAERPKGSFSTLEIQRTEQGDSAMYLCASSLTGEDGYTFGSGTRLTVV.

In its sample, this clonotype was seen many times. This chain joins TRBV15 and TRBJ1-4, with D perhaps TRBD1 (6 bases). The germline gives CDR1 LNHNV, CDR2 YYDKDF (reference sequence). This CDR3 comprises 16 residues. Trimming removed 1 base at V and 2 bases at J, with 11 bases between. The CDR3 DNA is TGTGCCACCAGCAGAGGTACAGGGAGCACTAATGAAAAACTGTTTTTT. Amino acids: CATSRGTGSTNEKLFF.

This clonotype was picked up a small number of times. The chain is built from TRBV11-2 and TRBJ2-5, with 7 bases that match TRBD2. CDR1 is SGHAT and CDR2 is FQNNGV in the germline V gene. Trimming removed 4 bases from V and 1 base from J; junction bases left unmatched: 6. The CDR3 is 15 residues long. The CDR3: CASSWERLAQETQYF. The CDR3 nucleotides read TGTGCCAGCAGCTGGGAGAGACTAGCCCAAGAGACCCAGTACTTC.

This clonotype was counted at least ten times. DNA of the CDR3: TGTGCCAGCAGCTCCACCAAGACAGGGCTGAGGTACGAGCAGTACTTC. This codes for CASSSTKTGLRYEQYF. V gene TRBV7-6 combines with J gene TRBJ2-7, with 7 bases fitting TRBD1. After removal of 4 bases from V and 4 bases from J, the junction contained 13 bases not matched to a gene. The germline gives CDR1 SGHVS, CDR2 FNYEAQ. The CDR3 runs to 16 residues.

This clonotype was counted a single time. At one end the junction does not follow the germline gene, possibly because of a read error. CDR3 DNA: TGCAGCGTTGATCCAGGACAGGGTGCTGAAGCTTTC. Translating gives CSVDPGQGAEAF. The rearrangement uses TRBV29-1 and TRBJ2-6; 8 bases are shared with TRBD1. Germline values: CDR1 SQVTM, CDR2 ANQGSEA. This CDR3 has 12 amino acids.

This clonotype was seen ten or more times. The CDR3, as DNA: TGTGCCAGCAGCGTAGAGCTAGCCACTGAAGCTTTCTTT. Amino acid sequence: CASSVELATEAFF. The chain couples TRBV9 to TRBJ1-1; D uncertain. The CDR3 consists of 13 residues. Between the trimmed V and J ends, which lost 0 bases and 4 bases, there was a span of 7 bases. Germline values: CDR1 SGDLS, CDR2 YYNGEE.

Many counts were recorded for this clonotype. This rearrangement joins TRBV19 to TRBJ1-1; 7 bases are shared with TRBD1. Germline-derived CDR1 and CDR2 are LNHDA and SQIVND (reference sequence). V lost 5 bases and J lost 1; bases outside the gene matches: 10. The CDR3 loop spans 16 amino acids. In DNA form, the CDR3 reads TGTGCCAGTAGTCCAGCAGCCCGACAGGGGAACACTGAAGCTTTCTTT. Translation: CASSPAARQGNTEAFF.

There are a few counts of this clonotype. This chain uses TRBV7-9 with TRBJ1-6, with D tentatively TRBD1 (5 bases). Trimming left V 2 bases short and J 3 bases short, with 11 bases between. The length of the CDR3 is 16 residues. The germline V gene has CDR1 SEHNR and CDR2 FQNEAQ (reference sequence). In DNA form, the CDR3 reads TGTGCCAGCAGCTTAATAGCCGGGGGCTATAATTCACCCCTCCACTTT. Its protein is CASSLIAGGYNSPLHF.

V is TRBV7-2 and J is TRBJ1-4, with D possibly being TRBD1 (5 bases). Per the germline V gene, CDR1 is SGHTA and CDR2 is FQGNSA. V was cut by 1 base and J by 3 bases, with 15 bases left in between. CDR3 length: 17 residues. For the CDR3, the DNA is TGTGCCAGCAGCTTAGGGTTCCCGGGGGTATCTAATGAAAAACTGTTTTTT. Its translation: CASSLGFPGVSNEKLFF.

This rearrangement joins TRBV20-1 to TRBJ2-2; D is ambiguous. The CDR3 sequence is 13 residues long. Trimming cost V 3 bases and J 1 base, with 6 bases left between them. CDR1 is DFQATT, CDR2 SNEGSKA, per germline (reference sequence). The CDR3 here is CSASPGNTGELFF. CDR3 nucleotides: TGCAGTGCTAGTCCAGGGAACACCGGGGAGCTGTTTTTT.

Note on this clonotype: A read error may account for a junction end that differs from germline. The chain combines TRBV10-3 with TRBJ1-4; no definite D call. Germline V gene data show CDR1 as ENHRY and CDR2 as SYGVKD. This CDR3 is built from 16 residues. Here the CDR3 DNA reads TGTGCCAGCAGTGCAGACCAACAGTTAAGTAATGAAAAACTGTTTTTT. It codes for CASSADQQLSNEKLFF.

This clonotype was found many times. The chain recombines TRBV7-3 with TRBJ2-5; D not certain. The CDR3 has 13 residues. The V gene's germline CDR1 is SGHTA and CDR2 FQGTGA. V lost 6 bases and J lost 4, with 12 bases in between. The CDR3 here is CASSPRTRETQYF. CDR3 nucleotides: TGTGCCAGCAGTCCTAGGACCCGAGAGACCCAGTACTTC.

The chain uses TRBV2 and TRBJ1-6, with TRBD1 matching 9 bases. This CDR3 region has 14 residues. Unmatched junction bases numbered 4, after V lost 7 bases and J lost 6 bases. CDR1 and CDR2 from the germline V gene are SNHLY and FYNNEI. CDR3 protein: CASKLDRGNSPLHF. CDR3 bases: TGTGCCAGCAAATTGGACAGGGGTAATTCACCCCTCCACTTT.

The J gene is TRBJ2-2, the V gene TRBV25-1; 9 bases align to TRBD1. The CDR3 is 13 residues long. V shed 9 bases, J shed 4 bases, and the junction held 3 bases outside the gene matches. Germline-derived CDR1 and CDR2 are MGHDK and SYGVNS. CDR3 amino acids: CARGQGVTGELFF. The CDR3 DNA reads TGTGCCAGGGGACAGGGTGTCACCGGGGAGCTGTTTTTT.

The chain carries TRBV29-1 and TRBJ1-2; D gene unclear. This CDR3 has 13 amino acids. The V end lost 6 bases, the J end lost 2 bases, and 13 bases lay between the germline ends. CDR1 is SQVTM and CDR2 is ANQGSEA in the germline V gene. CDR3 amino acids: CSVVGLANYGYTF. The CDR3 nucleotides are TGCAGCGTGGTTGGACTAGCGAACTATGGCTACACCTTC.

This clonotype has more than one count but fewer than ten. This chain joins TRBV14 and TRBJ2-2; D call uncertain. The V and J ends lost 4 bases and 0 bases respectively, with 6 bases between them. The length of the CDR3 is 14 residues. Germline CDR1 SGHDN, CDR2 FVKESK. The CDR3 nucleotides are TGTGCCAGCAGCCGTATGTCGAACACCGGGGAGCTGTTTTTT. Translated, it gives CASSRMSNTGELFF.

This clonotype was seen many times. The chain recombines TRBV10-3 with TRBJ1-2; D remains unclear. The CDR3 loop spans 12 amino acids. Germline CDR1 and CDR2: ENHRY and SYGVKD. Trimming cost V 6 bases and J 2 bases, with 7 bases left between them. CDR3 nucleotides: TGTGCCATCAGAATCGGCAACTATGGCTACACCTTC. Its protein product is CAIRIGNYGYTF.

The CDR3 protein is CASSTTGGGVTGELFF. The CDR3 DNA reads as TGTGCCAGCAGCACCACAGGGGGCGGTGTTACCGGGGAGCTGTTTTTT. The chain is built from TRBV7-9 and TRBJ2-2; 9 nucleotides line up with TRBD1. The length of the CDR3 is 16 residues. Germline lookup yields CDR1 SEHNR and CDR2 FQNEAQ (reference sequence). V shed 5 bases, J shed 5 bases, and the junction held 9 bases outside the gene matches.

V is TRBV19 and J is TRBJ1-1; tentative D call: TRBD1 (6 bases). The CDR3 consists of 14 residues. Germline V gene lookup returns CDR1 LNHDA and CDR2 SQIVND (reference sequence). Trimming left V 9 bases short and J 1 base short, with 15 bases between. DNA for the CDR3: TGTGCCAGCCTGAGGGGGACATCGAACACTGAAGCTTTCTTT. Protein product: CASLRGTSNTEAFF.

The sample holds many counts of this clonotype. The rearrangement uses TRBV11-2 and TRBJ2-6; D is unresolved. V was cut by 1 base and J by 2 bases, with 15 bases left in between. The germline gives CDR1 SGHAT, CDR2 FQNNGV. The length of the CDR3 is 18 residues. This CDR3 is CASSLGPTLGTGANVLTF. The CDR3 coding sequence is TGTGCCAGCAGCTTAGGCCCCACGCTTGGGACTGGGGCCAACGTCCTGACTTTC.